Listed here are 19 T cell receptor beta chains from one sample, sequenced in a study of vaccination and CD4 T cells after COVID-19. The sample's treatment: roughly 10-day PBMC culture with coronavirus spike peptide pools or control peptides (ViraFEST assay). Their specific antigens are unknown. With the Oncomine TCR Beta short-read assay, DNA from cultured CD4+ T cells was sequenced. From the PCR reads, TCRdb called clonotypes with MiXCR, one entry per CDR3 protein. The table records about 19,000 distinct CDR3 sequences, around 52% of them present only once. What was sequenced was CD4+ T cells from blood, cultured in vitro. The receptor source for this set is a human donor who had recovered from COVID-19.

This clonotype was seen once. The V gene is TRBV30, the J gene TRBJ2-3, with D possibly TRBD2 on 6 matching bases. Germline V CDR1 and CDR2: GTSNPN, SVGIG (reference sequence). V shed 3 bases and J shed 4 bases, with 11 bases lying between them. The CDR3 covers 13 residues. The DNA for the CDR3 is TGTGCCTGGAGCTTAGGAGGGTCAGATACGCAGTATTTT. It encodes CAWSLGGSDTQYF.

The chain employs TRBV28 and TRBJ1-2, with a possible D match to TRBD1 (5 bases). Between the trimmed V and J ends, which lost 3 bases and 5 bases, there was a span of 19 bases. This CDR3 contains 16 residues. From germline, CDR1 is MDHEN and CDR2 SYDVKM. CDR3 nucleotides: TGTGCCAGCAGTTTTCGCCCCCCCAGGGCTTTTTATGGCTACACCTTC. This encodes CASSFRPPRAFYGYTF.

This clonotype was seen more than once but under ten times. This rearrangement joins TRBV11-2 to TRBJ1-1; D not certain. The CDR3 length is 13 residues. Germline CDR1 SGHAT, CDR2 FQNNGV. The ends were cut back, 2 bases at V and 1 base at J, with 5 bases in the middle. CDR3 nucleotide sequence: TGTGCCAGCAGCTTACGTGAGAACACTGAAGCTTTCTTT. Protein: CASSLRENTEAFF.

This clonotype appeared a few times. This rearrangement joins TRBV30 to TRBJ1-1, with 8 bases that match TRBD1. The CDR3 length is 14 residues. J gave up 3 bases and V 2 bases, and 5 bases lay outside the gene matches. The germline V gene has CDR1 GTSNPN and CDR2 SVGIG (reference sequence). CDR3 sequence (DNA): TGTGCCTGGAGTCCGGACAGGGAGGACACTGAAGCTTTCTTT. Residues: CAWSPDREDTEAFF.

This chain uses TRBV28 with TRBJ2-4; the match to TRBD1 covers 7 bases. V shed 5 bases and J 8 bases; nucleotides not matched to a gene: 18. Germline V CDR1 and CDR2: MDHEN, SYDVKM. The CDR3 is 17 residues long. CDR3 nucleotides: TGTGCCAGCAGTGTTAATCCGGGACAGCCTTCGGGTGACATTCAGTACTTC. Amino acids: CASSVNPGQPSGDIQYF. Using reference TRBV28 and TRBJ2-4 for the parts outside the CDR3, the full variable domain is DVKVTQSSRYLVKRTGEKVFLECVQDMDHENMFWYRQDPGLGLRLIYFSYDVKMKEKGDIPEGYSVSREKKERFSLILESASTNQTSMYLCASSVNPGQPSGDIQYFGAGTRLSVL.

V is TRBV27 and J is TRBJ2-2; tentatively, D is TRBD1 (6 bases). V lost 6 bases and J 4 bases, leaving 12 bases between the germline ends. Germline values: CDR1 MNHEY, CDR2 SMNVEV (reference sequence). This CDR3 region has 14 residues. This CDR3 is CASRRGQLTGELFF. The CDR3 nucleotides are TGTGCCAGCAGAAGGGGACAACTCACCGGGGAGCTGTTTTTT.

V and J are TRBV10-3 and TRBJ1-5; a weak D match, TRBD1 (5 bases). Deletions cut 4 bases from V and 2 bases from J, with 9 bases between. The CDR3 covers 14 residues. CDR1 is ENHRY and CDR2 is SYGVKD in the germline V gene. Here the CDR3 DNA reads TGTGCCATCAGTGGGGGGGAACGCAATCAGCCCCAGCATTTT. It yields the protein CAISGGERNQPQHF.

The chain couples TRBV19 to TRBJ2-5; 7 positions match TRBD1. Trimming cost V 5 bases and J 2 bases; bases outside gene matches: 2. There are 13 residues in the CDR3. CDR1 is LNHDA, CDR2 SQIVND, per germline (reference sequence). The CDR3 nucleotides are TGTGCCAGTAGTCGGGACAGTCAAGAGACCCAGTACTTC. Translation: CASSRDSQETQYF.

The DNA for the CDR3 is TGTGCCAGCAGTCAAGAAGGGGTTCATGGGGTCCAGTACTTC. It is translated as CASSQEGVHGVQYF. This rearrangement joins TRBV7-6 to TRBJ2-5, with D maybe TRBD1 (5 bases). The CDR3 is made up of 14 amino acids. V was cut by 6 bases and J by 10 bases, with 21 bases left in between. Germline loops: CDR1 SGHVS, CDR2 FNYEAQ.

V is TRBV30 and J is TRBJ2-1, with D possibly matching TRBD2 (6 bases). V lost 1 base to trimming and J lost 7 bases, with 17 bases between them. This CDR3 has 15 residues. Germline CDR1 is GTSNPN and CDR2 is SVGIG (reference sequence). CDR3 protein: CAWSAGSGWGNEQFF. In nucleotides, the CDR3 is TGTGCCTGGAGTGCCGGTAGCGGATGGGGGAATGAGCAGTTCTTC.

This chain links TRBV27 with TRBJ1-5, with a possible D match to TRBD1 (5 bases). There are 14 residues in the CDR3. V was trimmed by 6 bases and J by 0 bases, leaving 9 bases between them. CDR1 and CDR2 (germline): MNHEY, SMNVEV (reference sequence). In DNA form, the CDR3 reads TGTGCCAGCAGAGGGGACCGTAGCAATCAGCCCCAGCATTTT. Amino acid sequence: CASRGDRSNQPQHF.

The chain recombines TRBV12-3 or TRBV12-4 with TRBJ1-1; a weak D match, TRBD1 (5 bases). V lost 1 base and J 3 bases, leaving 12 bases between the germline ends. The CDR3 is 15 amino acids. The CDR3 coding sequence is TGTGCCAGCAGTTTAGGGGGGATTTGGGACACTGAAGCTTTCTTT. Protein product: CASSLGGIWDTEAFF.

The chain carries TRBV19 and TRBJ1-2; D is unresolved. The CDR3 is made up of 13 amino acids. Germline assignment: CDR1 LNHDA and CDR2 SQIVND (reference sequence). The V end was cut by 5 bases, the J end by 5 bases, with 12 bases between. The CDR3 DNA reads as TGTGCCAGTAGTTCTCACGACGGTTATGGCTACACCTTC. Translating gives CASSSHDGYGYTF.

The rearrangement joins TRBV6-1 to TRBJ2-5; D remains ambiguous. The CDR3 is made up of 14 amino acids. Germline CDR1 reads MNHNS; CDR2 reads SASEGT. Trimming stripped 6 bases from V and 1 base from J, with 12 bases between. CDR3 region: CASSQSGGQETQYF. CDR3 in DNA: TGTGCCAGCAGCCAATCAGGTGGCCAAGAGACCCAGTACTTC.

The chain couples TRBV11-2 to TRBJ2-7; perhaps TRBD2 as D (6 bases). The V end was cut by 3 bases, the J end by 4 bases, with 16 bases between. Per the germline V gene, CDR1 is SGHAT and CDR2 is FQNNGV. The CDR3 has 15 amino acids. In DNA, the CDR3 is TGTGCCAGCAGCTTTCCCGGGGCGGGAATTTACGAGCAGTACTTC. It specifies CASSFPGAGIYEQYF.

This clonotype was found a few times. V gene TRBV6-1 combines with J gene TRBJ1-2, with a tentative D call TRBD1 (5 bases). V lost 11 bases and J lost 4, with 23 bases in between. The CDR3 sequence is 15 residues long. The germline V gene has CDR1 MNHNS and CDR2 SASEGT. CDR3 sequence reads: CASAVQAFQGYGYTF. As DNA, the CDR3 is TGTGCCTCTGCTGTACAGGCATTTCAGGGCTATGGCTACACCTTC.

The chain recombines TRBV6-1 with TRBJ1-4; D gene unclear. Germline V CDR1 and CDR2: MNHNS, SASEGT. The CDR3 has 11 amino acids. Trimming removed 6 bases at V and 11 bases at J, with 10 bases between. The CDR3 loop reads CASREGFKLFF. The CDR3 DNA sequence: TGTGCCAGCAGGGAGGGATTTAAACTGTTTTTT.

This clonotype was seen a handful of times. The chain is built from TRBV20-1 and TRBJ2-3; 8 bases are shared with TRBD2. This CDR3 contains 14 residues. CDR1 is DFQATT, CDR2 SNEGSKA, per germline (reference sequence). The trim removed 6 bases at V and 6 bases at J, leaving 11 bases unmatched. The CDR3 protein is CSAPSAGGRDTQYF. The CDR3 nucleotides read TGCAGTGCACCCTCGGCGGGAGGACGGGATACGCAGTATTTT.

This clonotype was counted only a few times. The rearrangement joins TRBV7-2 to TRBJ1-5; 7 bases agree with TRBD1. CDR3 length: 18 amino acids. Germline V gene lookup returns CDR1 SGHTA and CDR2 FQGNSA. With V trimmed by 2 bases and J by 1 base, 11 bases remained unmatched. CDR3 DNA sequence: TGTGCCAGCAGCTTACCAGAGGGGGCTGTATGGAGCAATCAGCCCCAGCATTTT. Encoded protein: CASSLPEGAVWSNQPQHF. Full variable domain (outside the CDR3, taken from reference TRBV7-2 and TRBJ1-5): GAGVSQSPSNKVTEKGKDVELRCDPISGHTALYWYRQSLGQGLEFLIYFQGNSAPDKSGLPSDRFSAERTGGSVSTLTIQRTQQEDSAVYLCASSLPEGAVWSNQPQHFGDGTRLSIL.